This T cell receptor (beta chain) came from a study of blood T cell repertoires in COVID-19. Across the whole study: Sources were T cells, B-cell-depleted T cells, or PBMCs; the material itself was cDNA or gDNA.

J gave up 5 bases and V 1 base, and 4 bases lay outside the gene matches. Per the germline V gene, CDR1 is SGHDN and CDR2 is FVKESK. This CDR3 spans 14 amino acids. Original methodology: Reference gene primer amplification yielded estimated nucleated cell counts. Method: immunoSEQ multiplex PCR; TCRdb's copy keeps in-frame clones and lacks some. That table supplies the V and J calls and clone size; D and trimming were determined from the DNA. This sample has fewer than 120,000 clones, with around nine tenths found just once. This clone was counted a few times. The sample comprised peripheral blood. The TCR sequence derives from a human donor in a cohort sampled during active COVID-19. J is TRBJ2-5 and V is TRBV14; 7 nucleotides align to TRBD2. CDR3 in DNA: TGTGCCAGCAGCCAAGCGGGGGGACGGGAGACCCAGTACTTC. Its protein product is CASSQAGGRETQYF. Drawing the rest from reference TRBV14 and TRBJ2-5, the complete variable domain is EAGVTQFPSHSVIEKGQTVTLRCDPISGHDNLYWYRRVMGKEIKFLLHFVKESKQDESGMPNNRFLAERTGGTYSTLKVQPAELEDSGVYFCASSQAGGRETQYFGPGTRLLVL.